This paragraph reports one T cell receptor (beta chain). Its antigen remains unidentified. Reverse transcription of about 0.5 to 1 ug RNA used random hexamers. Multiplex immunoSEQ PCR targeted 54 Vbeta and 13 Jbeta TCR beta segments. One entry per CDR3 protein results from TCRdb running MiXCR on the immunoSEQ multiplex PCR reads. Of fewer than 200,000 distinct CDR3 sequences in the sample, around 93% were seen once. These data originate in a study of CD8 T cells in Susac syndrome. Isolation of CD8+ and CD4+ T cells was performed negatively, whereas enrichment of TEMRA cells was done by FACS. Overall study results and limits: Only a relatively small number of individuals were included in the TCR sequencing and HLA analysis.

CDR1 is LGHDT, CDR2 YNNKEL, per germline (reference sequence). The CDR3 spans 18 residues. V was pared by 4 bases and J by 2 bases, with 7 bases of the junction left unmatched. This sequence originates from a human donor in good health. Sample: CD4+ T cells from PBMCs. This chain joins TRBV3-1 and TRBJ2-2; 13 bases match TRBD2. This CDR3 reads CASSLLGLAGENTGELFF. As DNA, the CDR3 is TGTGCCAGCAGCCTCCTCGGACTAGCGGGGGAAAACACCGGGGAGCTGTTTTTT.